The 25 T cell receptor beta chains below were found in one sample sequenced in a study of Tregs in tolerant kidney transplant recipients. Assay used: immunoSEQ multiplex PCR; TCRdb lists only in-frame clones, some missing. The sample shows tens of thousands of clones, 85% to 90% of them seen only once. Sequencing was performed on CD4+ T cells from blood, taken before the transplant. These receptors were collected from a human donor who received a combined kidney and bone marrow transplant.

The V call is TRBV5-1, the J call TRBJ2-2, with D perhaps TRBD2 (5 bases). Germline V gene sequence: CDR1 SGHRS, CDR2 YFSETQ. The CDR3 contains 16 residues. V was cut by 3 bases and J by 1 base, with 13 bases left in between. CDR3 DNA sequence: TGCGCCAGCAGCTATTTGGCTGCGGGGAACACCGGGGAGCTGTTTTTT. The encoded protein is CASSYLAAGNTGELFF.

This chain links TRBV7-2 with TRBJ1-5; D is undetermined. Germline V gene data show CDR1 as SGHTA and CDR2 as FQGNSA. The V gene lost 4 bases and the J gene lost 0 bases, with 4 bases spanning the gap. CDR3 length equals 13 residues. The CDR3 sequence: CASSSNSNQPQHF. For the CDR3, the DNA is TGTGCCAGCAGCTCTAATAGCAATCAGCCCCAGCATTTT.

The chain joins TRBV30 to TRBJ1-1, with D possibly being TRBD1 (5 bases). The CDR3 runs to 14 residues. Germline values: CDR1 GTSNPN, CDR2 SVGIG (reference sequence). V was shortened by 7 bases and J by 0 bases, with 15 bases between the two germline ends. CDR3 residues: CAYQQVGMNTEAFF. CDR3 coding DNA: TGTGCCTACCAACAGGTCGGTATGAACACTGAAGCTTTCTTT. Using reference TRBV30 and TRBJ1-1 for the parts outside the CDR3, the full variable domain is SQTIHQWPATLVQPVGSPLSLECTVEGTSNPNLYWYRQAAGRGLQLLFYSVGIGQISSEVPQNLSASRPQDRQFILSSKKLLLSDSGFYLCAYQQVGMNTEAFFGQGTRLTVV.

This chain connects TRBV10-3 to TRBJ2-7; 10 bases are shared with TRBD1. V lost 7 bases and J lost 9; bases outside the gene matches: 9. Germline V gene lookup returns CDR1 ENHRY and CDR2 SYGVKD. The CDR3 is 13 residues long. In nucleotides, the CDR3 is TGTGCCATCAACGGACAGGGGGATGATCGGCAGTACTTC. This codes for CAINGQGDDRQYF.

The chain has TRBV6-6 and TRBJ2-2, with 7 bases fitting TRBD1. V trimming: 6 bases; J trimming: 3 bases; junction bases outside the gene matches: 7. The CDR3 length is 15 residues. Germline V gene data show CDR1 as MNHNY and CDR2 as SVGAGI (reference sequence). Here the CDR3 DNA reads TGTGCCAGCAGCAACCGACAGGGTTACACCGGGGAGCTGTTTTTT. This codes for CASSNRQGYTGELFF.

This clone came up a few times. This sample includes further DNA sequences coding for the same CDR3. The genes are TRBV5-1 and TRBJ1-1; 7 bases match TRBD1. J gave up 1 base and V 3 bases, and 3 bases lay outside the gene matches. In germline, CDR1 is SGHRS, CDR2 YFSETQ. CDR3 size: 14 residues. CDR3 nucleotide sequence: TGCGCCAGCAGCTCGGGACAGCCGAACACTGAAGCTTTCTTT. Translating it yields CASSSGQPNTEAFF.

The chain has TRBV29-1 and TRBJ2-5; D is possibly TRBD1 (6 bases). With 6 bases removed from V and 2 bases from J, the gap between germline ends came to 13 bases. The CDR3 is 13 residues long. The germline CDR1 and CDR2 sequences are SQVTM and ANQGSEA. In DNA form, the CDR3 reads TGCAGCGTACAGACAGGTTCACAAGAGACCCAGTACTTC. This codes for CSVQTGSQETQYF.

The rearrangement joins TRBV7-3 to TRBJ2-1, with 9 bases aligning to TRBD2. V trimming: 3 bases; J trimming: 2 bases; junction bases outside the gene matches: 5. The CDR3 is made up of 16 amino acids. Germline V gene lookup returns CDR1 SGHTA and CDR2 FQGTGA. The DNA for the CDR3 is TGTGCCAGCAGCTTCGATAGCGGGAGTGCCTACAATGAGCAGTTCTTC. This gives the protein CASSFDSGSAYNEQFF.

The chain combines TRBV28 with TRBJ1-4; TRBD1 is a possible D gene (6 bases). Germline CDR1 reads MDHEN; CDR2 reads SYDVKM. V lost 5 bases to trimming and J lost 3 bases, with 10 bases between them. This CDR3 contains 14 residues. The CDR3 region is CASSPGVANEKLFF. The CDR3 DNA reads TGTGCCAGCAGTCCAGGGGTTGCTAATGAAAAACTGTTTTTT.

The rearrangement joins TRBV5-8 to TRBJ2-1; weak D call: TRBD2 (6 bases). Between the trimmed V and J ends, which lost 1 base and 0 bases, there was a span of 14 bases. This CDR3 comprises 17 residues. Germline-derived CDR1 and CDR2 are SGHTS and YDEGEE. This CDR3 is CASSLSRDSSSYNEQFF. For the CDR3, the DNA is TGTGCCAGCAGCTTGTCCCGGGACTCCAGCTCCTACAATGAGCAGTTCTTC.

The chain combines TRBV30 with TRBJ2-7; 7 bases line up with TRBD1. Per the germline V gene, CDR1 is GTSNPN and CDR2 is SVGIG (reference sequence). Trimming removed 1 base from V and 0 bases from J; junction bases left unmatched: 0. The CDR3 is 13 amino acids. The CDR3 bases are TGTGCCTGGAGTGAGGGGGCCTCCTACGAGCAGTACTTC. It is translated as CAWSEGASYEQYF.

This chain joins TRBV6-6 and TRBJ1-2, with 8 bases aligning to TRBD1. The CDR3 sequence is 13 residues long. The germline gives CDR1 MNHNY, CDR2 SVGAGI (reference sequence). Germline trimming cut 7 bases from V and 4 bases from J; bases unmatched to any gene: 5. The CDR3 DNA reads as TGTGCCAGCACCCAGGACAGGGCCTATGGCTACACCTTC. The encoded protein is CASTQDRAYGYTF.

J is TRBJ2-2 and V is TRBV5-1; 9 bases map to TRBD1. With V trimmed by 2 bases and J by 3 bases, 2 bases remained unmatched. Germline-derived CDR1 and CDR2 are SGHRS and YFSETQ. The CDR3 runs to 15 residues. CDR3 region: CASSFDRGDTGELFF. In nucleotides, the CDR3 is TGCGCCAGCAGCTTCGACAGGGGGGACACCGGGGAGCTGTTTTTT.

The rearrangement joins TRBV18 to TRBJ1-1; perhaps TRBD1 as D (5 bases). The length of the CDR3 is 16 residues. CDR1 is KGHSH and CDR2 is LQKENI in the germline V gene. V was shortened by 1 base and J by 4 bases, with 16 bases between the two germline ends. CDR3 sequence (DNA): TGTGCCAGCTCACCACGGGCAGGGTATACGGGCACTGAAGCTTTCTTT. Translating it yields CASSPRAGYTGTEAFF.

As DNA, the CDR3 is TGTGCCAGCGGCGACAGCACAACTAATGAAAAACTGTTTTTT. Its protein is CASGDSTTNEKLFF. V and J are TRBV25-1 and TRBJ1-4; tentatively, D is TRBD1 (5 bases). The CDR3 length is 14 residues. The V end lost 8 bases, the J end lost 0 bases, and 10 bases lay between the germline ends. Per germline, CDR1 MGHDK and CDR2 SYGVNS.

The sample holds one count of this clone. The rearrangement joins TRBV7-8 to TRBJ1-1; D perhaps matches TRBD1 (6 bases). Germline V gene data show CDR1 as SGHVS and CDR2 as FQNEAQ. V dropped 0 bases and J dropped 1 base, with 12 bases sitting between them. The CDR3 sequence is 16 residues long. This chain's CDR3 is CASSLALAGENTEAFF. The CDR3 coding sequence is TGTGCCAGCAGCTTAGCGCTTGCAGGGGAGAACACTGAAGCTTTCTTT.

The chain is built from TRBV6-1 and TRBJ2-7, with 7 bases that match TRBD1. V shed 1 base and J 4 bases; nucleotides not matched to a gene: 7. In germline, CDR1 is MNHNS, CDR2 SASEGT. The CDR3 loop spans 15 amino acids. The CDR3 DNA reads TGTGCCAGCAGTGAAGGAACAGGGGCACTTTACGAGCAGTACTTC. This gives the protein CASSEGTGALYEQYF.

This chain connects TRBV7-8 to TRBJ2-7, with 7 bases aligning to TRBD2. The V segment lost 7 bases and the J segment 3 bases; nucleotides outside the gene matches: 12. CDR3 size: 15 residues. CDR1 is SGHVS and CDR2 is FQNEAQ in the germline V gene. For the CDR3, the DNA is TGTGCCAGCACCTTGTCCCCAGCGGGGATCTACGAGCAGTACTTC. Translating gives CASTLSPAGIYEQYF.

V and J are TRBV27 and TRBJ2-7; TRBD2 aligns across 10 bases. Germline CDR1 is MNHEY and CDR2 is SMNVEV (reference sequence). J gave up 0 bases and V 6 bases, and 2 bases lay outside the gene matches. CDR3 size: 14 residues. CDR3 in amino acids: CASRRTSGSYEQYF. CDR3 sequence (DNA): TGTGCCAGCAGACGGACTAGCGGCTCCTACGAGCAGTACTTC.

This rearrangement joins TRBV27 to TRBJ2-2; D is unresolved. The CDR3 spans 14 residues. Germline V gives CDR1 MNHEY, CDR2 SMNVEV (reference sequence). Deletions cut 6 bases from V and 5 bases from J, with 13 bases between. CDR3 DNA sequence: TGTGCCAGCAGGAGTGGTGGCGGTACCGGGGAGCTGTTTTTT. This codes for CASRSGGGTGELFF.

The genes are TRBV30 and TRBJ2-3; 7 bases are a match to TRBD2. Germline V gene data show CDR1 as GTSNPN and CDR2 as SVGIG (reference sequence). V lost 0 bases, J lost 4 bases, and 4 bases stayed unmatched. The CDR3 runs to 14 residues. The chain's CDR3 is CAWSVGGSADTQYF. CDR3 bases: TGTGCCTGGAGTGTGGGCGGGAGCGCAGATACGCAGTATTTT.

The V and J genes are TRBV6-1 and TRBJ2-7; perhaps TRBD2 as D (5 bases). Germline CDR1 is MNHNS and CDR2 is SASEGT. V lost 10 bases to trimming and J lost 2 bases, with 15 bases between them. This CDR3 has 13 amino acids. CDR3 sequence: CATRKSGTYEQYF. Here the CDR3 DNA reads TGTGCCACTAGGAAAAGCGGTACCTACGAGCAGTACTTC.

The rearrangement links TRBV7-3 to TRBJ2-1; 9 nucleotides align to TRBD1. Unmatched junction bases numbered 5, after V lost 1 base and J lost 4 bases. Germline CDR1 is SGHTA and CDR2 is FQGTGA. This CDR3 contains 16 residues. CDR3 residues: CASSLSAQGAYNEQFF. The CDR3 nucleotides read TGTGCCAGCAGCTTAAGCGCACAGGGGGCTTACAATGAGCAGTTCTTC.

The CDR3 DNA is TGTGCCTCCTCAGTGGGGACAGCGAACACCGGGGAGCTGTTTTTT. The encoded protein is CASSVGTANTGELFF. V is TRBV9 and J is TRBJ2-2; TRBD1 aligns across 7 bases. Trimming removed 10 bases from V and 0 bases from J; junction bases left unmatched: 9. Germline V gene lookup returns CDR1 SGDLS and CDR2 YYNGEE. The CDR3 is 15 residues long.

The chain is built from TRBV6-5 and TRBJ2-7; 7 bases line up with TRBD1. Germline CDR1 and CDR2: MNHEY and SVGAGI. V was pared by 8 bases and J by 2 bases, with 6 bases of the junction left unmatched. This CDR3 is 13 amino acids long. In nucleotides, the CDR3 is TGTGCCAGCCGCCGGGACAGCCCCTACGAGCAGTACTTC. Translating it yields CASRRDSPYEQYF.